The 8 T cell receptor beta chains below come from one sample, sequenced in a study of T cell responses to AZD1222 COVID-19 vaccine. TCRdb's copy holds only in-frame clones and misses some; the assay was immunoSEQ multiplex PCR. The table lists approximately 140,000 clones, approximately 95% of them singletons, with 0.85% to 0.95% in the top ten. Specimen: peripheral blood, collected on day 0 of MenACWY control vaccination. The receptors were sampled from an adult in good health.

This clone was seen a single time. The rearrangement uses TRBV14 and TRBJ2-4; TRBD1 might be the D (5 bases). CDR3 length: 17 amino acids. V was pared by 0 bases and J by 0 bases, with 12 bases between. Looked up from germline, CDR1 is SGHDN and CDR2 is FVKESK. CDR3 in amino acids: CASSQETRVLAKNIQYF. The CDR3 DNA sequence: TGTGCCAGCAGCCAAGAGACCAGGGTCCTAGCCAAAAACATTCAGTACTTC.

The chain links TRBV9 to TRBJ2-2, with D unresolved. The V and J ends lost 0 bases and 4 bases respectively, with 7 bases between them. Germline V gene sequence: CDR1 SGDLS, CDR2 YYNGEE. The CDR3 extends over 14 amino acids. The DNA of the CDR3 is TGTGCCAGCAGCGTAGTTCCAGGCACCGGGGAGCTGTTTTTT. Translated: CASSVVPGTGELFF.

The chain recombines TRBV6-5 with TRBJ2-1, with 7 positions matching TRBD1. Germline loops: CDR1 MNHEY, CDR2 SVGAGI. The CDR3 is 16 amino acids. After removal of 4 bases from V and 1 base from J, the junction contained 7 bases not matched to a gene. The CDR3 DNA reads as TGTGCCAGCAGTTCCGACAGGGAAGGTTCCTACAATGAGCAGTTCTTC. Its translation: CASSSDREGSYNEQFF.

The gene calls are TRBV5-1 and TRBJ1-3; the D is unclear. V was trimmed by 0 bases and J by 4 bases, leaving 5 bases between them. CDR1 is SGHRS and CDR2 is YFSETQ in the germline V gene. The length of the CDR3 is 13 residues. The chain's CDR3 is CASSLDLGNTIYF. CDR3 in DNA: TGCGCCAGCAGCTTGGACCTGGGAAACACCATATATTTT.

This chain uses TRBV5-1 with TRBJ1-3; D not resolved. The ends were cut back, 4 bases at V and 0 bases at J, with 8 bases in the middle. This CDR3 spans 14 amino acids. Per germline, CDR1 SGHRS and CDR2 YFSETQ. The DNA of the CDR3 is TGCGCCAGCAGCCCCACGGTCTCTGGAAACACCATATATTTT. This sequence encodes CASSPTVSGNTIYF.

The chain has TRBV4-2 and TRBJ1-6; D is uncertain. Per germline, CDR1 LGHNA and CDR2 YNFKEQ. Trimming pared 0 bases from V and 8 bases from J, leaving 8 bases between. This CDR3 is 14 amino acids long. The chain's CDR3 is CASSQDQKDSPLHF. The DNA of the CDR3 is TGTGCCAGCAGCCAAGATCAGAAGGATTCACCCCTCCACTTT.

The V and J genes are TRBV9 and TRBJ2-1, with TRBD2 matching over 10 bases. Germline assignment: CDR1 SGDLS and CDR2 YYNGEE. Trimming removed 0 bases from V and 1 base from J; junction bases left unmatched: 4. The CDR3 totals 17 residues. The CDR3 loop reads CASSVDASGRSYNEQFF. CDR3 nucleotides: TGTGCCAGCAGCGTAGACGCTAGCGGGAGATCCTACAATGAGCAGTTCTTC.

The chain uses TRBV5-1 and TRBJ1-2, with a tentative D call TRBD1 (6 bases). The V gene's germline CDR1 is SGHRS and CDR2 YFSETQ. V was cut by 3 bases and J by 3 bases, with 9 bases left in between. The CDR3 extends over 13 amino acids. The CDR3 spells CASSSGVDYGYTF. CDR3 sequence (DNA): TGCGCCAGCAGCTCAGGGGTTGACTATGGCTACACCTTC.